This T cell receptor beta chain was recovered during a study of blood T cell repertoires in COVID-19. Overall study context: T cells, B-cell-depleted T cells, or PBMCs provided the cDNA or gDNA that served as material.

Per germline, CDR1 SQVTM and CDR2 ANQGSEA. V was pared by 7 bases and J by 2 bases, with 15 bases between. This CDR3 region has 13 residues. Authors' analysis steps: Quantification of nucleated cells was approximated via reference gene primer amplification. Profiling relied on immunoSEQ multiplex PCR, and the TCRdb table lists in-frame clones only, not all of them. V, J and clone size reflect that table, while D and trimming were determined from the DNA. This sample yields 97,000 or so clones, of which 87% are seen a single time; 2% to 2.5% belongs to the top ten. This TCR was recovered from a man between 45 and 60 years old with active COVID-19. The chain joins TRBV29-1 to TRBJ2-7; D possibly corresponds to TRBD1 (6 bases). The sequenced sample was peripheral blood. The CDR3 coding sequence is TGCAGCGGAGGGGACAATGTCCCCTACGAGCAGTACTTC. Residues: CSGGDNVPYEQYF.